Below, one TCR beta chain is given with its context. Its antigen is unidentified. The data were obtained in a study of T cell responses to AZD1222 COVID-19 vaccine. Deletions cut 6 bases from V and 1 base from J, with 12 bases between. CDR1 SQVTM and CDR2 ANQGSEA come from the germline V gene. The CDR3 extends over 13 amino acids. Study-wide findings and caveats: Clonal diversity was possibly underestimated, and the donors were mostly white British, with more females.

This table comes from immunoSEQ multiplex PCR, and its TCRdb copy is limited to in-frame clones, with some not included. The table lists 100,000 to 150,000 clones, around 85% of them singletons. Specimen: peripheral blood, collected 28 days after the second AZD1222 dose. V and J are TRBV29-1 and TRBJ2-5; D is unclear. This sequence was found in an adult who received the AZD1222 COVID-19 vaccine. This chain's CDR3 is CSVLLGSQETQYF. The CDR3 nucleotides read TGCAGCGTCCTCCTGGGGTCCCAAGAGACCCAGTACTTC.